Listed below are T cell receptor beta chains from one sample, sequenced in a study of cytomegalovirus exposure and HLA in healthy donors. The protocol was immunoSEQ multiplex PCR, while the TCRdb copy is restricted to in-frame clones and leaves out a portion. The table lists roughly 190,000 clones, roughly 80% of them singletons. The material sequenced was PBMCs. These receptor sequences come from a woman between 18 and 30 years old in good health and CMV-seronegative. The CDR3 runs from the conserved cysteine through the conserved F or W. The order of the fields is J gene, clone size, V gene, D gene, CDR3 protein, CDR3 DNA. The D gene is left open where the match is weak. A row's size may be missing; if present it is once, few, many or a size class.

TRBJ2-1 | - | TRBV7-2 | TRBD2 | CASSLSAGFYGEQFF | TGTGCCAGCAGCTTATCAGCGGGATTCTACGGTGAGCAGTTCTTC
TRBJ1-5 | - | TRBV2 | - | CASSEASQQEGPQHF | TGTGCCAGCAGTGAAGCGTCACAGCAGGAAGGGCCCCAGCATTTT
TRBJ1-1 | - | TRBV5-6 | TRBD1 | CASSSEFRGRVTNTEAFF | TGTGCCAGCAGCTCAGAGTTCAGGGGGCGCGTGACGAACACTGAAGCTTTCTTT
TRBJ2-1 | - | TRBV7-9 | - | CASTIYPGENEQFF | TGTGCCAGCACCATCTATCCTGGAGAGAATGAGCAGTTCTTC
TRBJ2-6 | few | TRBV6-5 | TRBD2 | CASSSGGSGANVLTF | TGTGCCAGCAGCTCGGGGGGCTCTGGGGCCAACGTCCTGACTTTC
TRBJ1-3 | - | TRBV4-3 | - | CASSQEGQSMGYTGNTIYF | TGCGCCAGCAGCCAAGAGGGACAATCTATGGGGTATACTGGAAACACCATATATTTT
TRBJ2-1 | - | TRBV9 | TRBD2 | CASGEAGVTWEEQFF | TGTGCCAGTGGGGAGGCGGGAGTGACTTGGGAGGAGCAGTTCTTC
TRBJ1-2 | - | TRBV29-1 | TRBD1 | CSVDLYRGAFAGYTF | TGCAGCGTTGACCTATACAGGGGAGCGTTCGCTGGCTACACCTTC
TRBJ2-2 | - | TRBV30 | - | CASTAQKNTGELFF | TGTGCCTCGACAGCTCAGAAAAACACCGGGGAGCTGTTTTTT
TRBJ1-1 | - | TRBV5-1 | TRBD1 | CASSLGYRGGTEAFF | TGCGCCAGCAGCTTGGGTTACAGGGGGGGCACTGAAGCTTTCTTT
TRBJ2-5 | - | TRBV5-1 | - | CASSLGAGARETQYF | TGCGCCAGCAGCTTGGGGGCTGGCGCCCGAGAAACCCAGTACTTC
TRBJ2-3 | - | TRBV19 | - | CASSIQASPTDTQYF | TGTGCCAGTAGTATTCAGGCTAGCCCCACAGATACGCAGTATTTT
TRBJ2-1 | - | TRBV2 | TRBD2 | CASSEWGSGNEQFF | TGTGCCAGCAGTGAATGGGGTAGCGGGAATGAGCAGTTCTTC
TRBJ2-1 | - | TRBV7-8 | - | CASSLADSYNEQFF | TGTGCCAGCAGCCTCGCGGACTCCTACAATGAGCAGTTCTTC
TRBJ2-3 | - | TRBV5-5 | TRBD2 | CASSRLAGVPDTQYF | TGTGCCAGCAGCCGACTAGCGGGAGTACCAGATACGCAGTATTTT
TRBJ2-1 | - | TRBV6-5 | - | CASSYGGRDEQFF | TGTGCCAGCAGTTATGGGGGGAGAGATGAGCAGTTCTTC
TRBJ2-1 | few | TRBV6-6 | TRBD1 | CASSTPDRAGEQFF | TGTGCCAGCAGTACACCGGACAGGGCCGGTGAGCAGTTCTTC
TRBJ1-4 | - | TRBV6-5 | TRBD1 | CASSGPGQGNEKLFF | TGTGCCAGCAGTGGACCGGGACAGGGAAATGAAAAACTGTTTTTT
TRBJ2-3 | - | TRBV7-9 | - | CASSFDPFKRGTDTQYF | TGTGCCAGCAGCTTCGACCCCTTTAAGCGGGGCACAGATACGCAGTATTTT
TRBJ2-3 | - | TRBV6-5 | TRBD2 | CASSYGVGRAADTQYF | TGTGCCAGCAGTTACGGGGTCGGGAGGGCGGCAGATACGCAGTATTTT
TRBJ2-1 | - | TRBV7-9 | - | CASSLVSVDEQFF | TGTGCCAGCAGCTTAGTTAGCGTCGATGAGCAGTTCTTC
TRBJ1-1 | - | TRBV9 | - | CASSVDRNTEAFF | TGTGCCAGCAGCGTGGACAGGAACACTGAAGCTTTCTTT
TRBJ2-3 | - | TRBV5-1 | - | CASSPTVGGRRDTQYF | TGCGCCAGCAGCCCCACAGTTGGTGGGAGAAGAGATACGCAGTATTTT
TRBJ2-1 | once | TRBV5-1 | TRBD1 | CASSWRGTGVPNEQFF | TGCGCCAGCAGCTGGAGGGGGACAGGGGTGCCCAATGAGCAGTTCTTC
TRBJ1-3 | - | TRBV7-2 | - | CASSLGRSGNTIYF | TGTGCCAGCAGCTTAGGTAGATCTGGAAACACCATATATTTT
TRBJ1-1 | - | TRBV19 | TRBD1 | CASCVGRRGGGANTEAFF | TGTGCCAGTTGTGTCGGTAGGAGAGGAGGGGGCGCGAACACTGAAGCTTTCTTT
TRBJ2-3 | - | TRBV28 | TRBD2 | CASRLAGVFPDTQYF | TGTGCCAGCAGACTAGCGGGAGTCTTCCCCGATACGCAGTATTTT
TRBJ2-1 | - | TRBV10-2 | TRBD2 | CASNDPPSGDYNEQFF | TGCGCCAGCAACGACCCTCCTAGCGGTGACTACAATGAGCAGTTCTTC
TRBJ2-2 | - | TRBV19 | - | CASRPSVGNGELFF | TGTGCCAGTAGACCTAGCGTGGGGAACGGGGAGCTGTTTTTT
TRBJ2-7 | - | TRBV5-8 | - | CASSGLDYEQYF | TGTGCCAGCAGCGGACTGGACTACGAGCAGTACTTC
TRBJ1-3 | once | TRBV12-5 | - | CASGPVSRAPLSGNTIYF | TGTGCTAGTGGTCCAGTCAGCAGGGCCCCCCTCTCTGGAAACACCATATATTTT
TRBJ2-2 | - | TRBV9 | - | CASSPHGGFTGELFF | TGTGCCAGCAGCCCCCATGGGGGGTTCACCGGGGAGCTGTTTTTT
TRBJ2-4 | - | TRBV28 | TRBD1 | CASSLGTGLVLAKNIQYF | TGTGCCAGCAGTCTAGGGACAGGGCTCGTCTTAGCCAAAAACATTCAGTACTTC
TRBJ2-5 | - | TRBV27 | TRBD1 | CASSTLPGTASEETQYF | TGTGCCAGCAGTACGCTACCCGGGACAGCTAGTGAAGAGACCCAGTACTTC
TRBJ1-1 | - | TRBV4-1 | - | CASSQGPGQNTEAFF | TGCGCCAGCAGCCAAGGTCCAGGGCAGAACACTGAAGCTTTCTTT
TRBJ1-2 | once | TRBV14 | - | CASSQQNYGYTF | TGTGCCAGCAGCCAACAAAACTATGGCTACACCTTC
TRBJ2-1 | - | TRBV14 | TRBD1 | CASSSYPGQGAGNEQFF | TGTGCCAGCAGCTCTTACCCGGGACAGGGAGCGGGGAATGAGCAGTTCTTC
TRBJ1-5 | - | TRBV19 | TRBD1 | CASQGARNQPQHF | TGTGCCAGCCAGGGGGCGCGCAATCAGCCCCAGCATTTT